Listed below are T cell receptor beta chains from one sample, sequenced in a study of T cell changes during pregnancy in multiple sclerosis. Profiling relied on immunoSEQ multiplex PCR, and the TCRdb table lists in-frame clones only, not all of them. The sample lists 100,000 or so clones; over 85% were seen once. Sequenced material: peripheral blood, taken after pregnancy. These receptor sequences come from a female donor in good health, enrolled as a control in a pregnancy study. Both conserved end residues are part of each CDR3. The D gene is left open where the match is weak. Rows may omit the clone size; those that give it use once, few, many or a size class.

length	size	V	J	D	DNA	CDR3
16	few	TRBV7-2	TRBJ2-3	NA	TGTGCCAGCAGCTTAGGTTTGATAGCGGCTACAGATACGCAGTATTTT	CASSLGLIAATDTQYF
15	once	TRBV14	TRBJ2-7	TRBD1	TGTGCCAGCAGCCCAACAGCCAGGGGGCTGGGCGAGCAGTACTTC	CASSPTARGLGEQYF
19	NA	TRBV21-1	TRBJ1-1	NA	TGTGCCAGCAGCAACCCTTTGTTCGTTTTGGCCCGATTGGTCCCCGAAGCTTTCTTT	CASSNPLFVLARLVPEAFF
15	NA	TRBV4-2	TRBJ1-4	TRBD1	TGTGCCAGCGAGCAGGGGGGACAGCATAATGAAAAACTGTTTTTT	CASEQGGQHNEKLFF
14	NA	TRBV25-1	TRBJ2-1	TRBD2	TGTGCCAGCAGGGGGGACTACACCTACAATGAGCAGTTCTTC	CASRGDYTYNEQFF
16	NA	TRBV2	TRBJ1-4	TRBD1	TGTGCCAGCAGTGCAAGGGGACAGGCAACTAATGAAAAACTGTTTTTT	CASSARGQATNEKLFF
16	NA	TRBV7-2	TRBJ1-5	TRBD1	TGTGCCAGCAGGGAACAGGGGCCTTATAGCAATCAGCCCCAGCATTTT	CASREQGPYSNQPQHF
14	once	TRBV7-9	TRBJ1-2	NA	TGTGCCAGCAGCTTATGGCAGGGATCGGATGGCTACACCTTC	CASSLWQGSDGYTF
15	once	TRBV27	TRBJ2-2	NA	TGTGCCAGCAATGGGTTAGGGGACAACTCCGGAGAGCTGTTTTTT	CASNGLGDNSGELFF
19	NA	TRBV7-9	TRBJ2-1	TRBD2	TGTGCCAGCAGCTATAGACTAGCGGGAGGGCCGTTTACCCCAAATGAGCAGTTCTTC	CASSYRLAGGPFTPNEQFF
11	NA	TRBV20-1	TRBJ2-3	TRBD1	TGCAGTGAAATCAGGGGGGATACGCAGTATTTT	CSEIRGDTQYF
14	NA	TRBV28	TRBJ1-1	NA	TGTGCCAGCAGTAACTCAGGGCGTTGGGGTGAAGCTTTCTTT	CASSNSGRWGEAFF
18	NA	TRBV19	TRBJ2-5	TRBD2	TGTGCCAGTAGTATAGATTCATCTAGCGGGAGGGCGTTGGAGACCCAGTACTTC	CASSIDSSSGRALETQYF
15	NA	TRBV7-8	TRBJ2-3	TRBD1	TGTGCCAGCAGCTTGGGTCGACAGGGGCCAGATACGCAGTATTTT	CASSLGRQGPDTQYF
13	NA	TRBV6-5	TRBJ1-5	NA	TGTGCCAGCAGCTCCACAGGGTTTCAGCCCCAGCATTTT	CASSSTGFQPQHF
14	NA	TRBV28	TRBJ2-2	TRBD1	TGTGCCAGCAGTTTCACAGGGGACACCGGGGAGCTGTTTTTT	CASSFTGDTGELFF
14	NA	TRBV6-6	TRBJ2-7	TRBD2	TGTGCCAGCAGTTACGAGCGGGGGGCCTACGAGCAGTACTTC	CASSYERGAYEQYF
15	NA	TRBV5-4	TRBJ2-3	TRBD1	TGTGCCAGCAGCTCGGACAGGACCTACACAGATACGCAGTATTTT	CASSSDRTYTDTQYF
14	NA	TRBV25-1	TRBJ2-3	TRBD1	TGTGCCAGCAGCCAGGTGGGGACAGGTAAAGCGCAGTATTTT	CASSQVGTGKAQYF
15	NA	TRBV4-1	TRBJ2-1	NA	TGCGCCAGCAGCCAAGATTCGTCTACTTACAATGAGCAGTTCTTC	CASSQDSSTYNEQFF
20	NA	TRBV5-1	TRBJ2-1	TRBD2	TGCGCCAGCAGCTTGAGCGGGGTGAGGGCTAGCGGGAGGGCCGGAAATGAGCAGTTCTTC	CASSLSGVRASGRAGNEQFF
14	NA	TRBV28	TRBJ2-7	NA	TGTGCCAGCAGTTTTAGAAGCGGACCCTACGAGCAGTACTTC	CASSFRSGPYEQYF
16	NA	TRBV4-1	TRBJ2-3	TRBD2	TGCGCCAGCAGCCAAGTCCTAGCGGATAGCACAGATACGCAGTATTTT	CASSQVLADSTDTQYF
17	NA	TRBV10-1	TRBJ1-2	TRBD1	TGCGCCAGCGCCTTCACAGGGGGCGCCCATACTTCCTATGGCTACACCTTC	CASAFTGGAHTSYGYTF
19	NA	TRBV28	TRBJ2-1	TRBD2	TGTGCCAGCAGTTGGGGCTCACCCTGGGCGGGAGGCTCGAACAATGAGCAGTTCTTC	CASSWGSPWAGGSNNEQFF
15	once	TRBV5-1	TRBJ2-2	TRBD2	TGCGCCAGCAGCTTGCCTAGCGGGAGTACCGGGGAGCTGTTTTTT	CASSLPSGSTGELFF
14	NA	TRBV27	TRBJ2-3	TRBD1	TGTGCCAGCAGTTCATTCGGGACAGCAGATACGCAGTATTTT	CASSSFGTADTQYF
13	NA	TRBV6-6	TRBJ1-2	TRBD1	TGTGCCAGCGGGACGGACAGGGCGGATGGCTACACCTTC	CASGTDRADGYTF
18	NA	TRBV5-1	TRBJ2-1	TRBD2	TGCGCCAGCAGCTTGGTACCCGGACTAGCCGCCGGTTTGAATGAGCAGTTCTTC	CASSLVPGLAAGLNEQFF
11	NA	TRBV11-3	TRBJ2-7	NA	TGTGCCAGCAGCTTAGATAACGAGCAGTACTTC	CASSLDNEQYF
13	NA	TRBV10-3	TRBJ2-3	TRBD1	TGTGCCATCAGTGAAACAGGGGCAGATACGCAGTATTTT	CAISETGADTQYF
12	NA	TRBV28	TRBJ2-5	NA	TGTGCCAGCAGTTTGAGGCAAGAGACCCAGTACTTC	CASSLRQETQYF
18	NA	TRBV4-2	TRBJ1-2	NA	TGTGCCAGCAGCCAGGAGGACAGCTCAGCGGAGGCTAACTATGGCTACACCTTC	CASSQEDSSAEANYGYTF
17	once	TRBV19	TRBJ2-7	TRBD1	TGTGCCAGTAGTCTACACGGACAGGGGGCTTATGCCTACGAGCAGTACTTC	CASSLHGQGAYAYEQYF
15	NA	TRBV4-2	TRBJ1-4	TRBD1	TGTGCCAGCAGCCAACCGGACAGGGATGATGAAAAACTGTTTTTT	CASSQPDRDDEKLFF
16	NA	TRBV21-1	TRBJ2-1	NA	TGTGCCAGCAGCAAAGCGGATAGCGGGGACGAGGATGAGCAGTTCTTC	CASSKADSGDEDEQFF
15	NA	TRBV6-6	TRBJ1-1	NA	TGTGCCAGCAGTTACCCGGACAGCGTCGGGACTGAAGCTTTCTTT	CASSYPDSVGTEAFF
16	NA	TRBV5-1	TRBJ2-2	TRBD1	TGCGCCAGCAGCTTGGCAGTAGGGGGCGGCCCCGGGGAGCTGTTTTTT	CASSLAVGGGPGELFF
16	NA	TRBV2	TRBJ2-3	TRBD1	TGTGCCAGCAGAGCAACCCAGGGACAGAGCACAGATACGCAGTATTTT	CASRATQGQSTDTQYF
18	once	TRBV4-2	TRBJ2-5	TRBD2	TGTGCCAGCAGCCGGGATATTACCGGGACTAGCGGGAGAGAGACCCAGTACTTC	CASSRDITGTSGRETQYF
15	few	TRBV6-1	TRBJ2-7	NA	TGTGCCAGCAGTGAAGCGCCCATAGACAGCTACGAGCAGTACTTC	CASSEAPIDSYEQYF
16	NA	TRBV5-8	TRBJ2-7	TRBD1	TGTGCCAGCAGCACACCGAGGGACAGGGGGAAATCTTCAAAGTACTTC	CASSTPRDRGKSSKYF
15	NA	TRBV2	TRBJ2-7	TRBD1	TGTGCCAGCATGCGACAGGGCCCCGGCTCCTACGAGCAGTACTTC	CASMRQGPGSYEQYF